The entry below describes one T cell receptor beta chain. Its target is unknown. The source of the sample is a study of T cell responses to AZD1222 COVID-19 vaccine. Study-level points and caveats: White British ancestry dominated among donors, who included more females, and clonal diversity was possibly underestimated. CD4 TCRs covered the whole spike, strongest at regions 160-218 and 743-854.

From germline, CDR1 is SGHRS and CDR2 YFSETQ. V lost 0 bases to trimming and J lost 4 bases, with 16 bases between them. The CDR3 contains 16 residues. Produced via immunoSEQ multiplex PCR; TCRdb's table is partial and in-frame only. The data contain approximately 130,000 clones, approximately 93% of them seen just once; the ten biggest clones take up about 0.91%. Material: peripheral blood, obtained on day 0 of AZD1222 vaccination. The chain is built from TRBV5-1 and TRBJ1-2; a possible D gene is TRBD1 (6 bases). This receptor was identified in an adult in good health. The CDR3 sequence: CASSLAGQSTLYGYTF. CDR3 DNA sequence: TGCGCCAGCAGCTTGGCTGGACAGTCGACTCTCTATGGCTACACCTTC.